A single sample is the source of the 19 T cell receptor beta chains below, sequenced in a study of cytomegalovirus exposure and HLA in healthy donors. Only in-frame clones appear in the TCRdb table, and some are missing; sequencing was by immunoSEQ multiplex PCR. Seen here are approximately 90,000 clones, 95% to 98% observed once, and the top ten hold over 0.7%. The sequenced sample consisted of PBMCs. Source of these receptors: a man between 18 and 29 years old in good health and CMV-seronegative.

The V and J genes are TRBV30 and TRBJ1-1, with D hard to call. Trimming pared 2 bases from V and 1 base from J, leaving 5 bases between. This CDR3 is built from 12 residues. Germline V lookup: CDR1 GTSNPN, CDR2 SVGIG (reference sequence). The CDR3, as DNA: TGTGCCTGGAGTCCCCGGAACACTGAAGCTTTCTTT. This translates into CAWSPRNTEAFF.

CDR3 amino acids: CSATLWTGRLFGYEQYF. The CDR3 DNA follows: TGCAGCGCCACCCTTTGGACAGGGCGCCTTTTCGGCTACGAGCAGTACTTC. This chain joins TRBV29-1 and TRBJ2-7, with TRBD1 identical over 8 bases. This CDR3 has 17 residues. V was pared by 7 bases and J by 3 bases, with 20 bases of the junction left unmatched. The germline CDR1 and CDR2 sequences are SQVTM and ANQGSEA.

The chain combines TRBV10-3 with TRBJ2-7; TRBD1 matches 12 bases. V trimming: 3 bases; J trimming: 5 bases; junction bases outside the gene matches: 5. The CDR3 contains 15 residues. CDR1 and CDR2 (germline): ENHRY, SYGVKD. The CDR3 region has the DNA TGTGCCATCAGTGAAACCGGGACAGGGGGCCACGAGCAGTACTTC. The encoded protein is CAISETGTGGHEQYF.

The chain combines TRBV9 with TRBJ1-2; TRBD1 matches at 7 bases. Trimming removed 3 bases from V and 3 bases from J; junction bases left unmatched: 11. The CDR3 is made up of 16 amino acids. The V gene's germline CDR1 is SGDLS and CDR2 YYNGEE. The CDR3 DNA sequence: TGTGCCAGCAGCGCATCAAACCCCGGGACAGACTATGGCTACACCTTC. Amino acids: CASSASNPGTDYGYTF.

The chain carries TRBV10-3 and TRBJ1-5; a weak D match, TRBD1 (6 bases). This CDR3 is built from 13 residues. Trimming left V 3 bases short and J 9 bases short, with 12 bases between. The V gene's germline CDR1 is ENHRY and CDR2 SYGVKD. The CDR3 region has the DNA TGTGCCATCAGTGACGGGGGCGGGAGGCCCCAGCATTTT. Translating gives CAISDGGGRPQHF.

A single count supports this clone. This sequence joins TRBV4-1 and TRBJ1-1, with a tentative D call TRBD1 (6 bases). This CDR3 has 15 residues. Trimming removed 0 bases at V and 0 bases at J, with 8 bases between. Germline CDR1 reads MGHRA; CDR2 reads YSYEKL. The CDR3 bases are TGCGCCAGCAGCCAAGACGGACAGATGAACACTGAAGCTTTCTTT. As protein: CASSQDGQMNTEAFF.

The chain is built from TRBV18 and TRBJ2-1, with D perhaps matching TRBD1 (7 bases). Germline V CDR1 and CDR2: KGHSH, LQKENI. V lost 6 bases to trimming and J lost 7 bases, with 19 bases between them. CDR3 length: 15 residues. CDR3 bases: TGTGCCAGCTCTCCCGGGGGCAGGGGGTTGAATGAGCAGTTCTTC. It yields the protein CASSPGGRGLNEQFF.

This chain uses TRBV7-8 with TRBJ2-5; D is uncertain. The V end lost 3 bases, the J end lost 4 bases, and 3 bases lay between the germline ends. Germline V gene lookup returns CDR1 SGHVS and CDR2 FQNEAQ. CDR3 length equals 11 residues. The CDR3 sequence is CASSFRETQYF. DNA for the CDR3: TGTGCCAGCAGCTTCCGAGAGACCCAGTACTTC.

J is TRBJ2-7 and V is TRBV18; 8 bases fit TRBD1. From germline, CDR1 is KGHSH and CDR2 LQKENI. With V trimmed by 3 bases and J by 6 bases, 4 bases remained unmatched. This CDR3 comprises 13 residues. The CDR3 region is CASSPSDRGEQYV. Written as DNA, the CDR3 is TGTGCCAGCTCACCGAGCGACAGGGGCGAGCAGTACGTC.

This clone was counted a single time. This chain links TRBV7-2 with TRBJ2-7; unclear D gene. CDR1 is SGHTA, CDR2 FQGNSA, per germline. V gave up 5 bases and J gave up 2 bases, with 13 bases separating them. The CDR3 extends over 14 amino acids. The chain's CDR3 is CASSPRVRTYEQYV. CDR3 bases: TGTGCCAGCAGCCCCCGGGTTCGTACCTACGAGCAGTACGTC.

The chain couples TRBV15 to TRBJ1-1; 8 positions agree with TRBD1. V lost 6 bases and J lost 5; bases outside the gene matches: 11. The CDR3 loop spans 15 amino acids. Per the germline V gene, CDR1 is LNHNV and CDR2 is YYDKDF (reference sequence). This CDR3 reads CATSSRYRGETEAFF. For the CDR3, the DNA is TGTGCCACCAGTTCGCGCTACAGGGGGGAGACTGAAGCTTTCTTT.

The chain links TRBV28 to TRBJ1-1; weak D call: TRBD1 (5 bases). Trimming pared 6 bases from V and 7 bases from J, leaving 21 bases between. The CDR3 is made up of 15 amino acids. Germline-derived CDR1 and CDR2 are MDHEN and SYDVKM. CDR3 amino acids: CASRLRGWGEFEAFF. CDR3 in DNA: TGTGCCAGCAGACTACGGGGGTGGGGGGAATTTGAAGCTTTCTTT.

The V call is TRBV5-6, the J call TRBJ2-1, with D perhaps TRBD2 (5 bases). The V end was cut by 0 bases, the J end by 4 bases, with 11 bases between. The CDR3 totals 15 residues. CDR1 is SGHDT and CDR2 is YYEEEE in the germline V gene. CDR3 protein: CASSLEGRGYNEQFF. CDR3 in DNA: TGTGCCAGCAGCTTGGAGGGCCGAGGGTACAATGAGCAGTTCTTC.

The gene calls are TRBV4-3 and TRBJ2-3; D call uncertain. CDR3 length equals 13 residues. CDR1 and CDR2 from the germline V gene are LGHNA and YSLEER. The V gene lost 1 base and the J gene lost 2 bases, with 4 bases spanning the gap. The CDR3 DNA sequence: TGCGCCAGCAGCCAAGCCTACACAGATACGCAGTATTTT. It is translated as CASSQAYTDTQYF.

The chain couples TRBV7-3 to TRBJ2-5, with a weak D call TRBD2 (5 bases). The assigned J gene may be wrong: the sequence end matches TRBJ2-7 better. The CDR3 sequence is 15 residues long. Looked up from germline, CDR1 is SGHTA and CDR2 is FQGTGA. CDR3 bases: TGTGCCAGCAGCGTCGACGGAGGTGTATCCTACGAGCAGTACTTC. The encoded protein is CASSVDGGVSYEQYF.

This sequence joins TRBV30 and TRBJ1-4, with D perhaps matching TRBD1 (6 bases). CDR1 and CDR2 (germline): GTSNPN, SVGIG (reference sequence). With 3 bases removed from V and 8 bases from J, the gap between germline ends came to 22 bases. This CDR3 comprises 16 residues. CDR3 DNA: TGTGCCTGGAGCTCCCAACGGCCCCAACAGGGAGAAAAACTGTTTTTT. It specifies CAWSSQRPQQGEKLFF.

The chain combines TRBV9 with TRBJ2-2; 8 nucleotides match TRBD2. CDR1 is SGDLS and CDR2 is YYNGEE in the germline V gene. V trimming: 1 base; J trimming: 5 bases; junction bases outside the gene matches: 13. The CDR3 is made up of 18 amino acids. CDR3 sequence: CASSVRQMSGSWTGELFF. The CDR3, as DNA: TGTGCCAGCAGCGTACGACAAATGAGCGGGAGCTGGACCGGGGAGCTGTTTTTT.

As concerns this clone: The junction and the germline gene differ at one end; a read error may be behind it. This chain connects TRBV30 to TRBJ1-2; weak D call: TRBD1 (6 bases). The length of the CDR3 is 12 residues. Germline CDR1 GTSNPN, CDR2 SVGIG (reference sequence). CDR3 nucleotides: TGTGCCTGGAGTGTGGGTAGTAACAGGGAGCACTTC. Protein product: CAWSVGSNREHF.

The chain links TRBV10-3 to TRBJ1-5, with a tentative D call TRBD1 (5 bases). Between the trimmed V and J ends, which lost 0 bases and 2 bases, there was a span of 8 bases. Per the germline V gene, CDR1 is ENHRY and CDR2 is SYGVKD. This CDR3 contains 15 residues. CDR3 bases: TGTGCCATCAGTGAGTCCGGGGGGGGCAATCAGCCCCAGCATTTT. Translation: CAISESGGGNQPQHF.